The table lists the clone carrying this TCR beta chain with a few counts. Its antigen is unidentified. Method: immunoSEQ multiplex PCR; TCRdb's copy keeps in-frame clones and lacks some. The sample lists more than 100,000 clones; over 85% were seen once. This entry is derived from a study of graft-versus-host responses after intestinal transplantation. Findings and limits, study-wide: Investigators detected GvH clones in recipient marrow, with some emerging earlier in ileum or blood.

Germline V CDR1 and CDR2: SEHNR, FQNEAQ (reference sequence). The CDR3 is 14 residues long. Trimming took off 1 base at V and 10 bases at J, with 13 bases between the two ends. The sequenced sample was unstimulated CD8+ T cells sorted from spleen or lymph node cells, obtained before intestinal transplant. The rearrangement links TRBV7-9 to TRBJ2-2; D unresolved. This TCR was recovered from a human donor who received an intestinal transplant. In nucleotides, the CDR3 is TGTGCCAGCAGCTTAGATATCCAGGCTACGGAGCTGTTTTTT. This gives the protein CASSLDIQATELFF.